The clone carrying this T cell receptor beta chain was counted once. The data originate from a study of blood T cell repertoires in COVID-19. At the level of the study: Sites in the United States, Italy and Spain provided acute and convalescent COVID-19 samples. Sources were T cells, B-cell-depleted T cells, or PBMCs; the material itself was cDNA or gDNA.

As originally analysed: Cell counts per sample came from amplifying reference gene primers. Profiled with immunoSEQ multiplex PCR; TCRdb holds only in-frame clones, not every one. D and trimming come from the DNA, and the V and J calls and clone size come from that table. The data hold about 260,000 clones, with around four fifths observed a single time. Germline loops: CDR1 SNHLY, CDR2 FYNNEI. With 7 bases clipped from V and 1 base from J, the junction kept 2 bases outside the gene matches. CDR3 length: 14 amino acids. The cohort comprised adults aged about 18 to 100 years residing in about two dozen US areas.

The chain has TRBV2 and TRBJ1-5, with 9 bases matching TRBD1. The sequence came from a man aged 30-40 years with acute COVID-19. The sample comprised PBMCs or T cells enriched from blood (not recorded which). CDR3 nucleotides: TGTGCCAGCATCGGACAGGGGAGCAATCAGCCCCAGCATTTT. Translation: CASIGQGSNQPQHF.